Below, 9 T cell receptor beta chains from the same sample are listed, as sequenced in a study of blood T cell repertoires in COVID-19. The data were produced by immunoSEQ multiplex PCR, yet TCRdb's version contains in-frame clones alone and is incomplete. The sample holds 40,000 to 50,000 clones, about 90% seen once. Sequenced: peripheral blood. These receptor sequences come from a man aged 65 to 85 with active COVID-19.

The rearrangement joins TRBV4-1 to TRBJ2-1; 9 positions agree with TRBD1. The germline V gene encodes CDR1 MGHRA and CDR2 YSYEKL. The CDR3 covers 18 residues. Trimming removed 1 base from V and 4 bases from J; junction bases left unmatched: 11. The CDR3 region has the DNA TGCGCCAGCAGCCAAGTGGGGACCGGGACAGGGACTTACAATGAGCAGTTCTTC. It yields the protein CASSQVGTGTGTYNEQFF.

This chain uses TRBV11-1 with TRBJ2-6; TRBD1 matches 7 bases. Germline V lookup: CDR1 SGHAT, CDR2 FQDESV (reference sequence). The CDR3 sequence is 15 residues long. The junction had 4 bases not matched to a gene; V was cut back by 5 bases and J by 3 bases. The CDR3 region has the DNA TGTGCCAGCAGCCCCGACAGGGTTGGGGCCAACGTCCTGACTTTC. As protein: CASSPDRVGANVLTF.

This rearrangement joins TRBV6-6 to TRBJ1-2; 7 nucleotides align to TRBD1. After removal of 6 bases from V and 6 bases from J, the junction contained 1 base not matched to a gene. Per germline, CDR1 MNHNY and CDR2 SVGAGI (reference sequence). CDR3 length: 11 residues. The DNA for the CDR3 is TGTGCCAGCAGCGGGACAGATGGCTACACCTTC. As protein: CASSGTDGYTF.

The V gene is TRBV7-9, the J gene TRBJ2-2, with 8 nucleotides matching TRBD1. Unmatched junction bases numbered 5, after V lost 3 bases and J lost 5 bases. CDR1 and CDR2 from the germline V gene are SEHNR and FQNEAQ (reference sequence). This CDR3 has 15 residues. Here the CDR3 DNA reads TGTGCCAGCAGCTTCGCGACAGGGGATACCGGGGAGCTGTTTTTT. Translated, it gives CASSFATGDTGELFF.

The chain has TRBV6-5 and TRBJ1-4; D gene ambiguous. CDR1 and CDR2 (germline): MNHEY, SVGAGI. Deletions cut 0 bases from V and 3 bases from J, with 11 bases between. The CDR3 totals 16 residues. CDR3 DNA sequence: TGTGCCAGCAGTTACTCGAACCCGGAGGCTAATGAAAAACTGTTTTTT. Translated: CASSYSNPEANEKLFF.

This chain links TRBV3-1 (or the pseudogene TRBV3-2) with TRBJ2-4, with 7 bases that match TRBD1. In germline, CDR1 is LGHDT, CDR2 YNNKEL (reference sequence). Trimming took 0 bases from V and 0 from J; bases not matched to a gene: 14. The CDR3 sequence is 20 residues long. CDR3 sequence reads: CASSQDRGQQTLLAKNIQYF. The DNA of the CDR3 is TGTGCCAGCAGCCAAGATAGGGGGCAACAGACGCTCTTAGCCAAAAACATTCAGTACTTC.

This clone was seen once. CDR3: CASSQASGEQYF. Written as DNA, the CDR3 is TGTGCCAGCAGCCAAGCCAGTGGCGAGCAGTACTTC. This sequence joins TRBV3-1 (or the pseudogene TRBV3-2) and TRBJ2-7; D is uncertain. Trimming cost V 1 base and J 6 bases, with 7 bases left between them. CDR3 length: 12 residues. Looked up from germline, CDR1 is LGHDT and CDR2 is YNNKEL (reference sequence).

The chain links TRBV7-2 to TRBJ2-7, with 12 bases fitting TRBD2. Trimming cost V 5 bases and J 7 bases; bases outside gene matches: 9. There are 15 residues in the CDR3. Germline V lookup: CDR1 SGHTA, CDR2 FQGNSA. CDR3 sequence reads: CASSPTSGGLLEQYF. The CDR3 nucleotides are TGTGCCAGCAGCCCGACTAGCGGGGGCCTGTTAGAGCAGTACTTC.

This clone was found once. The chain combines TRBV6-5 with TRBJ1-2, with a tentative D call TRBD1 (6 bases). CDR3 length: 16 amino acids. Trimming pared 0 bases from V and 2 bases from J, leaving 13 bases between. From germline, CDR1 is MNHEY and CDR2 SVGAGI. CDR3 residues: CASSYSAGARNYGYTF. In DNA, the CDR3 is TGTGCCAGCAGTTACTCGGCAGGGGCAAGAAACTATGGCTACACCTTC.